This T cell receptor beta chain is drawn from a study of a mutant IDH1 vaccine in newly diagnosed glioma (TCRdb year 2021). For the study in its entirety: Eight vaccinations were administered to patients in weeks 1, 3, 5, 7, 11, 15, 19 and 23, corresponding to visits V03 through V10. Vaccination started 4-6 weeks after radiotherapy alone, or was given together with temozolomide cycles in the groups whose treatment included chemotherapy. Of the 30 or so patients who were treated, around 60% were male and 37.5% were female, and the mean age was around 43 years. Prior to enrollment, standard therapy consisting of radiotherapy alone, temozolomide alone, or radiochemotherapy with temozolomide had been administered to patients, with the combination being received by most patients. Peripheral blood was collected at six visits: V03 (baseline), V05, V07, V10, V12 and V13. For exploratory analyses, longitudinal TCRB deep sequencing was carried out in some 25 treated patients wherever samples were available.

About this clone itself: Its antigen specificity is not known. Per-base quality was not reported, and no clone a single base away is much larger than it.

Study-wide findings and limitations: The authors noted that analyses of patient blood samples could not be reproduced because of sample limitations. PBMC samples for TCRB deep sequencing were selected based on availability. No apparent relationship was observed between pseudoprogression and alterations in the top peripheral T cell clonotypes detected by TCRB sequencing. Immune responses induced by the vaccine were seen in around 94% of patients across multiple MHC alleles.

What the time point label conveys for this sample: week 23, last vaccination. Every vaccine dose consisted of 300 ug of a 20-mer mutant IDH1 peptide in Montanide, administered subcutaneously together with topical imiquimod. All donors had newly diagnosed IDH1-mutant astrocytomas of WHO grade 3 or 4 that showed loss of nuclear ATRX. The samples were drawn from NOA16, a multicentre, single-arm, open-label phase I trial in Germany that tested a mutant IDH1 peptide vaccine in humans for the first time. Genomic DNA for TCRB sequencing was extracted from EDTA blood using the DNeasy Blood and Tissue Kit. From the cysteine up to the phenylalanine, the CDR3 has a length of 14 residues. Only CDR3 DNA remains: 42 bases, in frame from the first base. The germline V gene specifies MNHNS as CDR1 and SASEGT as CDR2. V is cut by 3 bases and J by 6 bases, and the space between the germline ends is 11 bases. Receptor libraries were prepared by the immunoSEQ multiplex PCR assay. The hsTCRB Kit was used according to the manufacturer's protocol to amplify rearranged TCR beta chain sequences. An Illumina MiSeq was used to sequence the TCRB libraries. In the original analysis: Demultiplexing, trimming and gene mapping were performed with the kit vendor's proprietary platform. TCRdb limited this immuneACCESS table to in-frame rearrangements with V and J called. A share of clones is missing; checked studies link under half to unresolved V genes, and the rest is unexplained. For V, J and clone size, that table is used; D and trimming come from the DNA. The sample has tens of thousands of clones on record, approximately 90% of them singletons. The top ten constitute roughly 3.9% of the sample.

The chain was built from TRBV6-1 and TRBJ1-4; confidence is insufficient to name the D gene. This clonotype was obtained from a man aged 50-60 years with glioma. The input for sequencing was PBMCs, taken from a glioma patient whose treatment included an IDH1 peptide vaccine. The CDR3 reads CASSDPGRYEKLFF. The DNA reads as follows: TGTGCCAGCAGTGACCCGGGCCGATATGAAAAACTGTTTTTT.